A selection of T cell receptor beta chains follows, all from one sample in a study of Ad26.COV2.S vaccination and SARS-CoV-2 variants. Produced via immunoSEQ multiplex PCR; TCRdb's table is partial and in-frame only. The table includes roughly 380,000 clones, 85% to 90% detected once. The sequenced sample was peripheral blood, obtained in a trial of Ad26.COV2.S vaccine versus placebo. The receptors stem from a person aged 18-60 years who received the Ad26.COV2.S COVID-19 vaccine or a placebo. Each CDR3 is given with its conserved first and last residue. D genes are given only for firm matches. The size of a clone is reported for some rows only, either as once, few or many, or as a class for expanded clones.

j_call v_call clone_size d_call cdr3_aa cdr3_nt
TRBJ1-2 TRBV6-5 - TRBD1 CASTPGQSGSYTF TGTGCCAGCACCCCGGGACAGTCAGGTAGCTACACCTTC
TRBJ1-2 TRBV9 - - CASSVGLGEARYGYTF TGTGCCAGCAGCGTAGGCCTCGGAGAGGCCCGCTATGGCTACACCTTC
TRBJ2-5 TRBV28 - - CASSLVGRETQYF TGTGCCAGCAGTTTAGTGGGGCGAGAGACCCAGTACTTC
TRBJ2-5 TRBV12-1 - - CASSFKVPGATRKKETQYF TGTGCCAGCAGCTTTAAAGTCCCGGGGGCGACTAGGAAGAAAGAGACCCAGTACTTC
TRBJ2-5 TRBV5-1 - TRBD1 CASSYGTGEWTQYF TGCGCCAGCAGTTACGGGACAGGGGAATGGACCCAGTACTTC
TRBJ2-5 TRBV7-9 - - CASSLESPETQYF TGTGCCAGCAGCTTAGAGTCCCCAGAGACCCAGTACTTC
TRBJ2-2 TRBV7-9 - - CASSLGLNTGELFF TGTGCCAGCAGCTTGGGACTTAACACCGGGGAGCTGTTTTTT
TRBJ2-1 TRBV4-1 - TRBD2 CASSQVVGRAGGPYNEQFF TGCGCCAGCAGCCAAGTGGTGGGTCGAGCGGGGGGGCCCTACAATGAGCAGTTCTTC
TRBJ1-1 TRBV6-6 once - CASSYVGGGNTEAFF TGTGCCAGCAGTTACGTTGGGGGGGGTAACACTGAAGCTTTCTTT
TRBJ2-2 TRBV6-2/TRBV6-3 - - CASSYQNTGELFF TGTGCCAGCAGTTATCAGAACACCGGGGAGCTGTTTTTT
TRBJ2-2 TRBV4-3 - TRBD2 CASSRRVPAGGNTGELFF TGCGCCAGCAGCCGAAGGGTCCCAGCGGGGGGGAACACCGGGGAGCTGTTTTTT
TRBJ2-5 TRBV7-2 - - CASSKQGSGETQYF TGTGCCAGCAGCAAACAGGGATCCGGGGAGACCCAGTACTTC
TRBJ1-1 TRBV19 - - CASSLGRVGGQGTEAFF TGTGCCAGTAGTTTAGGTCGTGTCGGGGGGCAAGGCACTGAAGCTTTCTTT
TRBJ2-1 TRBV6-5 - TRBD1 CASSYGGRGLDEQFF TGTGCCAGCAGTTATGGCGGCAGGGGGCTAGATGAGCAGTTCTTC
TRBJ2-3 TRBV28 - TRBD1 CASSYGQALDTQYF TGTGCCAGCAGTTACGGACAGGCGTTAGATACGCAGTATTTT
TRBJ2-2 TRBV6-2/TRBV6-3 - TRBD1 CASSTHHRDRGDGELFF TGTGCCAGCAGTACGCACCATCGGGACAGGGGAGACGGGGAGCTGTTTTTT
TRBJ2-3 TRBV6-6 - - CASKKPSSYTDTQYF TGTGCCAGCAAAAAGCCTAGCAGCTACACAGATACGCAGTATTTT
TRBJ1-5 TRBV7-2 - - CASSLAQGNQPQHF TGTGCCAGCAGCTTAGCACAGGGCAATCAGCCCCAGCATTTT
TRBJ1-1 TRBV5-4 - - CASSLEMGGRSEAFF TGTGCCAGCAGCTTGGAGATGGGCGGAAGGAGTGAAGCTTTCTTT
TRBJ1-5 TRBV5-4 many TRBD1 CASSLGQGARSNQPQHF TGTGCCAGCAGCTTGGGACAGGGGGCGCGAAGCAATCAGCCCCAGCATTTT
TRBJ2-7 TRBV19 - TRBD2 CASSIGGRGGYEQYF TGTGCCAGTAGTATTGGGGGGAGGGGAGGGTACGAGCAGTACTTC
TRBJ2-1 TRBV9 - - CASSVGRGRGSYNEQFF TGTGCCAGCAGCGTAGGGAGGGGCCGCGGCAGCTACAATGAGCAGTTCTTC
TRBJ2-2 TRBV5-1 - - CASSLLAGNTGELFF TGCGCCAGCAGCTTGTTGGCGGGAAACACCGGGGAGCTGTTTTTT
TRBJ2-3 TRBV30 - TRBD2 CAWNYLAGGTDTQYF TGTGCCTGGAACTACCTAGCGGGGGGCACAGATACGCAGTATTTT
TRBJ1-1 TRBV7-8 - - CASSPPGRNTEAFF TGTGCCAGCAGCCCGCCGGGACGGAACACTGAAGCTTTCTTT
TRBJ2-1 TRBV9 - - CASSPDPRAGGFNEQFF TGTGCCAGCAGCCCCGACCCAAGAGCGGGCGGTTTCAATGAGCAGTTCTTC
TRBJ1-2 TRBV7-9 - - CASSSSNYGYTF TGTGCCAGCAGCTCAAGTAACTATGGCTACACCTTC
TRBJ2-1 TRBV7-3 - - CASSYGGPSYNEQFF TGTGCCAGCAGCTACGGGGGGCCCTCCTACAATGAGCAGTTCTTC
TRBJ2-2 TRBV4-3 - TRBD2 CASSQTSGVGELFF TGCGCCAGCAGCCAGACTAGCGGGGTCGGGGAGCTGTTTTTT
TRBJ2-7 TRBV4-3 - - CASSQRDGPYEQYF TGCGCCAGCAGCCAGAGAGACGGTCCCTACGAGCAGTACTTC
TRBJ2-3 TRBV11-2 few - CASSQVRADTQYF TGTGCCAGCAGTCAGGTCCGGGCAGATACGCAGTATTTT
TRBJ2-1 TRBV18 - TRBD2 CASSPTPSLAVYNEQFF TGTGCCAGCTCACCAACCCCGAGCCTAGCGGTGTACAATGAGCAGTTCTTC
TRBJ2-7 TRBV5-1 - TRBD2 CASSQRLAGVYEQYF TGCGCCAGCAGTCAGAGACTAGCGGGGGTCTACGAGCAGTACTTC
TRBJ1-1 TRBV28 - - CASRGGRSMNTEAFF TGTGCCAGCAGGGGGGGGAGATCCATGAACACTGAAGCTTTCTTT
TRBJ1-4 TRBV9 - TRBD1 CASSVGTADEKLFF TGTGCCAGCAGCGTTGGGACAGCGGATGAAAAACTGTTTTTT